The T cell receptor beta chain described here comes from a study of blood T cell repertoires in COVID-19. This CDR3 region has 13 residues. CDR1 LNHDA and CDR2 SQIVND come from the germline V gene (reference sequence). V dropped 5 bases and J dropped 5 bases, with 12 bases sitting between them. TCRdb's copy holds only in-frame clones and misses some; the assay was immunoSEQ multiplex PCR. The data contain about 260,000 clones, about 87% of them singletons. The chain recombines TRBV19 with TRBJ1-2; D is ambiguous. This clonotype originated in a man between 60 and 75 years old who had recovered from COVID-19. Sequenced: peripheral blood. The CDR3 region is CASSSGGIYGYTF. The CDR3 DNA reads TGTGCCAGTAGTTCCGGAGGGATTTATGGCTACACCTTC.